These 5 T cell receptor beta chains share one sample of origin, sequenced in a study of graft-versus-host responses after intestinal transplantation. The antigens for these receptors are not known. Data came from immunoSEQ multiplex PCR; TCRdb stores just in-frame clones and leaves some out. Found here are 75,000 to 100,000 clones, more than 85% of them singletons; the top ten hold roughly 0.15%. The sample in question was unstimulated CD4+ T cells sorted from spleen or lymph node cells, obtained before intestinal transplant. The source is a human donor who received an intestinal transplant.

The rearrangement joins TRBV4-2 to TRBJ2-7; 7 nucleotides agree with TRBD2. Germline trimming cut 0 bases from V and 0 bases from J; bases unmatched to any gene: 2. This CDR3 has 15 amino acids. The germline V gene has CDR1 LGHNA and CDR2 YNFKEQ. CDR3 in amino acids: CASSQERGNSYEQYF. Written as DNA, the CDR3 is TGTGCCAGCAGCCAAGAGCGGGGGAACTCCTACGAGCAGTACTTC.

The chain recombines TRBV25-1 with TRBJ2-3; 11 bases are shared with TRBD2. In germline, CDR1 is MGHDK, CDR2 SYGVNS. The ends lost 8 bases at V and 0 bases at J; junction bases unmatched: 4. This CDR3 is 15 amino acids long. CDR3 coding DNA: TGTGCCAGCCAACTAGCGGGAGCTAGCACAGATACGCAGTATTTT. Protein: CASQLAGASTDTQYF. Full variable domain (rest looked up from reference TRBV25-1 and TRBJ2-3): EADIYQTPRYLVIGTGKKITLECSQTMGHDKMYWYQQDPGMELHLIHYSYGVNSTEKGDLSSESTVSRIRTEHFPLTLESARPSHTSQYLCASQLAGASTDTQYFGPGTRLTVL.

V usage is TRBV14 and J usage is TRBJ1-1; TRBD1 is a possible D gene (5 bases). The ends were cut back, 3 bases at V and 4 bases at J, with 15 bases in the middle. The CDR3 contains 15 residues. Looked up from germline, CDR1 is SGHDN and CDR2 is FVKESK. This CDR3 reads CASSHGGGWPTEAFF. The CDR3 region has the DNA TGTGCCAGCAGCCACGGGGGAGGGTGGCCCACTGAAGCTTTCTTT.

The chain is built from TRBV9 and TRBJ2-3; 11 bases are shared with TRBD2. Looked up from germline, CDR1 is SGDLS and CDR2 is YYNGEE. The CDR3 is made up of 18 amino acids. The junction had 8 bases not matched to a gene; V was cut back by 0 bases and J by 2 bases. The DNA of the CDR3 is TGTGCCAGCAGCGTAGCTACGTCTAGCGGGGGGTACACAGATACGCAGTATTTT. This gives the protein CASSVATSSGGYTDTQYF.

The CDR3 coding sequence is TGTGCCAGCAGCTTGGGGGGTTTCGGGCTTGACAATGAGCAGTTCTTC. Protein sequence: CASSLGGFGLDNEQFF. The chain has TRBV7-9 and TRBJ2-1; D might be TRBD2 (6 bases). This CDR3 region has 16 residues. The V end lost 3 bases, the J end lost 5 bases, and 17 bases lay between the germline ends. The germline CDR1 and CDR2 sequences are SEHNR and FQNEAQ (reference sequence).